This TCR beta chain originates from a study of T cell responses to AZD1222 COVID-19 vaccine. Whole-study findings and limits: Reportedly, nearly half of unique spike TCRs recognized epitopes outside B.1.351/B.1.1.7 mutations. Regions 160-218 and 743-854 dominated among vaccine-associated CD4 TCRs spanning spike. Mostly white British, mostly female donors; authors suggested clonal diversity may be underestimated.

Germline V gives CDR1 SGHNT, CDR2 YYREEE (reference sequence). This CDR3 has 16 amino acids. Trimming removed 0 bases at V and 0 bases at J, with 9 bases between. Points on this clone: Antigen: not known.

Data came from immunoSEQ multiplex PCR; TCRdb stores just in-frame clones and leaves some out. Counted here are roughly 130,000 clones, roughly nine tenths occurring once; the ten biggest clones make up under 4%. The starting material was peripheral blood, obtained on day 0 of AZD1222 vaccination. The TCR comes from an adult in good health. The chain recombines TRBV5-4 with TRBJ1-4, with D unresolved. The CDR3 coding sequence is TGTGCCAGCAGCTTGGGCGGGGATACAACTAATGAAAAACTGTTTTTT. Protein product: CASSLGGDTTNEKLFF.